The clone carrying this T cell receptor (beta chain) was found many times. Its antigen is still unknown. The sample originates from a study of T cell repertoires in cytomegalovirus infection. Background on the study: Public TCR beta signatures indicated both CMV infection and matching HLA type.

Study-wide findings and caveats: The cumulative frequency of public TCR beta families identified carriers of CMV plus the relevant HLA. Ex vivo, HLA-C-restricted CMV-specific TCR beta clonotypes prevailed over the rest of the response.

Via MiXCR, TCRdb re-called the reads, giving one row per CDR3 protein. The sample holds approximately 490,000 distinct CDR3 sequences; about 11% are singletons and the top ten take approximately 10%. V was pared by 9 bases and J by 1 base, with 16 bases between. The V gene's germline CDR1 is LNHDA and CDR2 SQIVND (reference sequence). The CDR3 sequence is 15 residues long. This clonotype was sampled from a human donor in good health (CMV status not recorded). Some clones in this sample may be carry-over from other donors' samples. The chain has TRBV19 and TRBJ1-3; D is unclear. Sequencing was carried out using PBMCs. For the CDR3, the DNA is TGTGCCAGCCCTAGTCCTGCAGGATCTGGAAACACCATATATTTT. Its translation is CASPSPAGSGNTIYF.